Shown below are 23 T cell receptor beta chains from a single sample sequenced in a study of blood T cell repertoires in COVID-19 (dated by TCRdb to about 2020). Library preparation employed the immunoSEQ multiplex PCR assay. TCRdb stores this immuneACCESS table with in-frame sequences only. Part of the clones is absent; in the studies checked, under half of the shortfall reflects unresolved V genes, and no reason is known for the rest. Present in this sample are around 330,000 clones, around 87% of which were seen just once. Of the sample, roughly 4.1% is held by the ten largest clones. Material: peripheral blood. Every receptor here comes from a woman aged 45-65 years with active or convalescent COVID-19.

The V call is TRBV7-8, the J call TRBJ2-7; 12 nucleotides agree with TRBD2. With V trimmed by 5 bases and J by 3 bases, 11 bases remained unmatched. CDR1 SGHVS and CDR2 FQNEAQ come from the germline V gene. The CDR3 consists of 17 residues. CDR3 amino acids: CASSHTSGRLLSYEQYF. DNA of the CDR3: TGTGCCAGCAGCCACACTAGCGGGAGGCTCCTAAGCTACGAGCAGTACTTC.

This clone was picked up one time. The rearrangement joins TRBV19 to TRBJ2-3; TRBD2 matches 7 bases. The germline V gene has CDR1 LNHDA and CDR2 SQIVND (reference sequence). The CDR3 spans 16 residues. J gave up 2 bases and V 3 bases, and 8 bases lay outside the gene matches. Written as DNA, the CDR3 is TGTGCCAGTAGTATCTGGGCTAGCGGAGCCACAGATACGCAGTATTTT. It yields the protein CASSIWASGATDTQYF.

The genes are TRBV6-5 and TRBJ1-3; D is unclear. CDR3 length: 15 amino acids. CDR1 is MNHEY, CDR2 SVGAGI, per germline. The germline V and J ends were trimmed by 5 bases and 0 bases, with 11 bases remaining between them. CDR3 protein: CASSPTPFSGNTIYF. CDR3 nucleotides: TGTGCCAGCAGTCCGACACCTTTCTCTGGAAACACCATATATTTT.

The chain employs TRBV3-1 (or the pseudogene TRBV3-2) and TRBJ1-2, with 10 bases matching TRBD1. Trimming cost V 6 bases and J 7 bases; bases outside gene matches: 8. Germline values: CDR1 LGHDT, CDR2 YNNKEL (reference sequence). The CDR3 runs 14 residues. This CDR3 is CASRGTTGGFGYTF. The CDR3, as DNA: TGTGCCAGCAGAGGGACGACAGGGGGCTTTGGCTACACCTTC.

V gene TRBV7-9 combines with J gene TRBJ2-1, with D perhaps TRBD2 (5 bases). The CDR3 has 15 amino acids. V gave up 2 bases and J gave up 2 bases, with 10 bases separating them. Per the germline V gene, CDR1 is SEHNR and CDR2 is FQNEAQ (reference sequence). The CDR3 loop is CASSLLRAAYNEQFF. Here the CDR3 DNA reads TGTGCCAGCAGCTTATTACGAGCGGCCTACAATGAGCAGTTCTTC.

The genes are TRBV15 and TRBJ2-1; tentatively, D is TRBD2 (6 bases). V dropped 5 bases and J dropped 7 bases, with 15 bases sitting between them. The CDR3 extends over 14 amino acids. Germline CDR1 LNHNV, CDR2 YYDKDF (reference sequence). CDR3 coding DNA: TGTGCCACCAGCCTAGACGGGACTGGTAATGAGCAGTTCTTC. It codes for CATSLDGTGNEQFF.

The chain couples TRBV7-9 to TRBJ2-1; 9 positions agree with TRBD1. Germline CDR1 SEHNR, CDR2 FQNEAQ (reference sequence). The CDR3 runs 15 residues. Trimming removed 5 bases from V and 0 bases from J; junction bases left unmatched: 2. The CDR3 DNA follows: TGTGCCAGCAGCCGGACAGGGGCCTCCTACAATGAGCAGTTCTTC. Protein: CASSRTGASYNEQFF. Based on the CDR3 plus reference TRBV7-9 and TRBJ2-1, the full variable domain is DTGVSQNPRHKITKRGQNVTFRCDPISEHNRLYWYRQTLGQGPEFLTYFQNEAQLEKSRLLSDRFSAERPKGSFSTLEIQRTEQGDSAMYLCASSRTGASYNEQFFGPGTRLTVL.

The chain joins TRBV5-1 to TRBJ1-5; no clear D gene. CDR1 and CDR2 (germline): SGHRS, YFSETQ. The CDR3 contains 14 residues. Trimming took off 0 bases at V and 5 bases at J, with 9 bases between the two ends. The CDR3 region has the DNA TGCGCCAGCAGCTTGGAAGGAGGTTATCAGCCCCAGCATTTT. Residues: CASSLEGGYQPQHF.

The chain has TRBV5-1 and TRBJ2-2; 10 nucleotides match TRBD2. Unmatched junction bases numbered 7, after V lost 4 bases and J lost 4 bases. This CDR3 spans 16 amino acids. Germline CDR1 is SGHRS and CDR2 is YFSETQ. The CDR3 sequence is CASSPRRTSGTGELFF. The DNA for the CDR3 is TGCGCCAGCAGCCCCCGTCGGACTAGCGGCACCGGGGAGCTGTTTTTT. Variable domain in full (rest from reference TRBV5-1 and TRBJ2-2): KAGVTQTPRYLIKTRGQQVTLSCSPISGHRSVSWYQQTPGQGLQFLFEYFSETQRNKGNFPGRFSGRQFSNSRSEMNVSTLELGDSALYLCASSPRRTSGTGELFFGEGSRLTVL.

This chain connects TRBV5-4 to TRBJ2-1; 8 bases map to TRBD2. With 2 bases clipped from V and 7 bases from J, the junction kept 8 bases outside the gene matches. Germline assignment: CDR1 SGHNT and CDR2 YYREEE (reference sequence). CDR3 length: 15 residues. CDR3 DNA: TGTGCCAGCAGCTTTAGGACGCGGGAGGAAAATGAGCAGTTCTTC. It yields the protein CASSFRTREENEQFF.

The genes are TRBV6-5 and TRBJ2-5, with D uncertain. The CDR3 is 14 residues long. V lost 4 bases and J lost 5, with 14 bases in between. Per the germline V gene, CDR1 is MNHEY and CDR2 is SVGAGI. The CDR3 DNA sequence: TGTGCCAGCAGTTTGTCTAGTTTAATGGAGACCCAGTACTTC. This gives the protein CASSLSSLMETQYF.

This rearrangement joins TRBV15 to TRBJ2-7, with 9 nucleotides matching TRBD1. Looked up from germline, CDR1 is LNHNV and CDR2 is YYDKDF (reference sequence). V lost 1 base to trimming and J lost 1 base; unmatched junction nucleotides: 14. This CDR3 comprises 19 residues. The CDR3 DNA follows: TGTGCCACCAGCAGAGGTACGACTTCCGGGACAGGGAGGTCCTACGAGCAGTACTTC. The encoded protein is CATSRGTTSGTGRSYEQYF. Looking up the rest from reference TRBV15 and TRBJ2-7 gives the full variable domain: DAMVIQNPRYQVTQFGKPVTLSCSQTLNHNVMYWYQQKSSQAPKLLFHYYDKDFNNEADTPDNFQSRRPNTSFCFLDIRSPGLGDTAMYLCATSRGTTSGTGRSYEQYFGPGTRLTVT.

The V gene is TRBV5-1, the J gene TRBJ2-7; D gene ambiguous. Germline CDR1 and CDR2: SGHRS and YFSETQ. This CDR3 spans 12 amino acids. The ends were cut back, 3 bases at V and 0 bases at J, with 4 bases in the middle. CDR3 coding DNA: TGCGCCAGCAGCTCTGTCTCCTACGAGCAGTACTTC. Protein sequence: CASSSVSYEQYF.

The V gene is TRBV11-3, the J gene TRBJ2-7; 10 bases are a match to TRBD1. CDR1 is SGHNT, CDR2 YENEEA, per germline. CDR3 length: 13 amino acids. Germline trimming cut 5 bases from V and 3 bases from J; bases unmatched to any gene: 1. The CDR3 DNA reads as TGTGCCAGCAGCCGGGACAGGGGCTACGAGCAGTACTTC. Amino acid sequence: CASSRDRGYEQYF.

The rearrangement uses TRBV5-6 and TRBJ2-7; possibly TRBD2 for D (5 bases). CDR1 is SGHDT and CDR2 is YYEEEE in the germline V gene. The CDR3 loop spans 11 amino acids. Trimming pared 2 bases from V and 12 bases from J, leaving 12 bases between. CDR3 nucleotide sequence: TGTGCCAGCAGCTTCTTTGAGGGAGCGTACTTC. This codes for CASSFFEGAYF.

J is TRBJ2-2 and V is TRBV6-5; 8 positions match TRBD1. Per the germline V gene, CDR1 is MNHEY and CDR2 is SVGAGI. Trimming took 6 bases from V and 6 from J; bases not matched to a gene: 9. The CDR3 is 15 amino acids. CDR3 sequence (DNA): TGTGCCAGCAGGCCCGGGACAGGTGGCCCCGGGGAGCTGTTTTTT. This sequence encodes CASRPGTGGPGELFF.

The rearrangement links TRBV6-6 to TRBJ2-2, with a tentative D call TRBD1 (7 bases). CDR3 length: 15 residues. Looked up from germline, CDR1 is MNHNY and CDR2 is SVGAGI (reference sequence). Trimming cost V 6 bases and J 4 bases, with 15 bases left between them. The chain's CDR3 is CASSPQGGSTGELFF. The CDR3 DNA reads TGTGCCAGCAGCCCCCAGGGGGGTAGCACCGGGGAGCTGTTTTTT.

The genes are TRBV2 and TRBJ1-4; D gene uncertain. The CDR3 has 15 amino acids. V lost 0 bases and J lost 8, with 13 bases in between. Per the germline V gene, CDR1 is SNHLY and CDR2 is FYNNEI. CDR3 sequence (DNA): TGTGCCAGCAGTGAAGCGCAGGCCAGTGGGGAAAAACTGTTTTTT. Protein sequence: CASSEAQASGEKLFF. Full variable domain (rest looked up from reference TRBV2 and TRBJ1-4): EPEVTQTPSHQVTQMGQEVILRCVPISNHLYFYWYRQILGQKVEFLVSFYNNEISEKSEIFDDQFSVERPDGSNFTLKIRSTKLEDSAMYFCASSEAQASGEKLFFGSGTQLSVL.

This chain uses TRBV18 with TRBJ2-7; the match to TRBD2 covers 10 bases. The CDR3 is 15 amino acids. The germline CDR1 and CDR2 sequences are KGHSH and LQKENI. The V segment lost 2 bases and the J segment 5 bases; nucleotides outside the gene matches: 6. In DNA, the CDR3 is TGTGCCAGCTCACCAACTAGCGGGATAGGAAACGAGCAGTACTTC. This translates into CASSPTSGIGNEQYF.

V and J are TRBV5-8 and TRBJ2-1; D may be TRBD1 (5 bases). V gave up 4 bases and J gave up 7 bases, with 21 bases separating them. Per the germline V gene, CDR1 is SGHTS and CDR2 is YDEGEE. This CDR3 region has 16 residues. As DNA, the CDR3 is TGTGCCAGCAGCCTAGACTGGACATTAATGGGGAATGAGCAGTTCTTC. Protein product: CASSLDWTLMGNEQFF.

The J gene is TRBJ2-7, the V gene TRBV11-2, with D possibly being TRBD1 (6 bases). Germline values: CDR1 SGHAT, CDR2 FQNNGV. Trimming left V 5 bases short and J 6 bases short, with 14 bases between. The CDR3 loop spans 13 amino acids. The CDR3 sequence: CASSPPLGGEQYF. The CDR3 bases are TGTGCCAGCAGCCCCCCGTTAGGGGGCGAGCAGTACTTC.

The chain employs TRBV19 and TRBJ2-3; TRBD1 aligns across 7 bases. The CDR3 extends over 13 amino acids. Trimming removed 5 bases from V and 4 bases from J; junction bases left unmatched: 3. Germline values: CDR1 LNHDA, CDR2 SQIVND (reference sequence). The CDR3 region is CASSGQGADTQYF. The CDR3 DNA sequence: TGTGCCAGTAGTGGGCAGGGGGCAGATACGCAGTATTTT.

This sequence joins TRBV28 and TRBJ1-2, with 9 bases lining up with TRBD1. Germline trimming cut 4 bases from V and 4 bases from J; bases unmatched to any gene: 19. CDR1 is MDHEN and CDR2 is SYDVKM in the germline V gene. The CDR3 sequence is 19 residues long. Here the CDR3 DNA reads TGTGCCAGCAGTTCCCCACAGGGGGCTCCACCCCTCCCGCTCTATGGCTACACCTTC. Protein sequence: CASSSPQGAPPLPLYGYTF.